The entry below describes one T cell receptor beta chain. The data are from a study of blood T cell repertoires in COVID-19. Study at large: Samples of COVID-19 (acute and convalescent) were obtained from the United States, Italy and Spain. From T cells, B-cell-depleted T cells, or PBMCs came the material, which was cDNA or gDNA.

In the authors' workflow: Amplifying reference gene primers gave estimates of nucleated cell counts. Here immunoSEQ multiplex PCR was the method, and the copy in TCRdb shows in-frame clones only, minus some. That table is the source of V, J and clone size, and D and trimming were worked out from the DNA. The sample includes about 15,000 clones, around 70% of them seen just once. V was shortened by 2 bases and J by 2 bases, with 19 bases between the two germline ends. CDR3 length: 17 residues. The V gene's germline CDR1 is GTSNPN and CDR2 SVGIG (reference sequence). J is TRBJ2-1 and V is TRBV30, with a possible D match to TRBD2 (7 bases). The sequence came from a man aged 55 to 70 with acute or convalescent COVID-19. Sample: peripheral blood. As DNA, the CDR3 is TGTGCCTGGAGTCTCACCCCCGCCGGGGGGCCCTACAATGAGCAGTTCTTC. This codes for CAWSLTPAGGPYNEQFF.